This T cell receptor (beta chain) was captured by sequencing in a study of shared clonotypes between healthy human individuals. At the deep level, the assay was run. TCRdb's table, derived via immunoSEQ multiplex PCR, lists solely in-frame clones and lacks some. The profile shows millions of clones, roughly 94% of them singletons. The length of the CDR3 is 17 residues. The germline CDR1 and CDR2 sequences are MNHNS and SASEGT. With 2 bases removed from V and 4 bases from J, the gap between germline ends came to 20 bases. This sequence originates from a man aged 18 to 35 in good health. V gene TRBV6-1 combines with J gene TRBJ2-5; D may be TRBD2 (7 bases). Sequencing was performed on naive CD4+ T cells sorted from blood. Subset specified: CD45RA+ positively selected. In DNA form, the CDR3 reads TGTGCCAGCAGTGAAAGGCTGGGGGGGGCCGGGGGAGAGACCCAGTACTTC. This codes for CASSERLGGAGGETQYF.